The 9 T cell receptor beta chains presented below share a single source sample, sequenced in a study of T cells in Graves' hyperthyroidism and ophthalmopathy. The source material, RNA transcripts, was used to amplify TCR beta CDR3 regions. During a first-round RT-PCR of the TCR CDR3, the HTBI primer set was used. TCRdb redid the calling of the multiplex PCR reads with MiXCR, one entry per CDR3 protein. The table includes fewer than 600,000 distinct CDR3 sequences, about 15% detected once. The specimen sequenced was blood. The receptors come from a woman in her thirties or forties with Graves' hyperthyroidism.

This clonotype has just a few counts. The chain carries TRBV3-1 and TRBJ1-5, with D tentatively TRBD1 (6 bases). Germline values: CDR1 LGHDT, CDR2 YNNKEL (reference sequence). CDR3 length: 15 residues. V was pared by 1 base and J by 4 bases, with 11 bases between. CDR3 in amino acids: CASSQGTAPNQPQHF. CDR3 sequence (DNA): TGTGCCAGCAGCCAAGGGACAGCCCCTAATCAGCCCCAGCATTTT.

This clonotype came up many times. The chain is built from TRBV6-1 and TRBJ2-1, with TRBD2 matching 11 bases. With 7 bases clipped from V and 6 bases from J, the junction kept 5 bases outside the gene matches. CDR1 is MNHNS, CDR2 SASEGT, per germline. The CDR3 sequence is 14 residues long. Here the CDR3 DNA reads TGTGCCAGCAACCGACTAGCGGGGCCCAATGAGCAGTTCTTC. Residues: CASNRLAGPNEQFF.

The CDR3 DNA follows: TGTGCCAGCAGCCCAGAACGGGGGCGCGGTACTGAAGCTTTCTTT. Encoded protein: CASSPERGRGTEAFF. The V call is TRBV7-9, the J call TRBJ1-1; a weak D match, TRBD1 (6 bases). Germline lookup yields CDR1 SEHNR and CDR2 FQNEAQ (reference sequence). This CDR3 is 15 amino acids long. V gave up 5 bases and J gave up 5 bases, with 18 bases separating them.

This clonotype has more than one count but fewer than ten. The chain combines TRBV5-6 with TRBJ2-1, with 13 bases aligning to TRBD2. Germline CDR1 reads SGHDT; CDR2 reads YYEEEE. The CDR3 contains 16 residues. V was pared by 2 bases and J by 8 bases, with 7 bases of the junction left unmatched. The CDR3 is CASSLRTSGRMHEQFF. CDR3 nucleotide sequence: TGTGCCAGCAGCTTAAGGACTAGCGGGAGAATGCATGAGCAGTTCTTC.

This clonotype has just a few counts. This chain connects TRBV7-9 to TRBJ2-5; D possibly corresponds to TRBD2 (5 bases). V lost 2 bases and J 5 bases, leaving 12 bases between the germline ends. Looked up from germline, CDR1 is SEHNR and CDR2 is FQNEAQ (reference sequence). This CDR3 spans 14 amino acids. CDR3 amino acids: CASSLYGMGETQYF. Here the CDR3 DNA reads TGTGCCAGCAGCTTATACGGGATGGGGGAGACCCAGTACTTC.

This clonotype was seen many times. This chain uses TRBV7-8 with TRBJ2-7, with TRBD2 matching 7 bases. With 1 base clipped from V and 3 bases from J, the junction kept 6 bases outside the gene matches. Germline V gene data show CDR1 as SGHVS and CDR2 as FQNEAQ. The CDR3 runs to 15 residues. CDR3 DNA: TGTGCCAGCAGCTTAGGGCCTAGCGGAGTCTACGAGCAGTACTTC. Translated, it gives CASSLGPSGVYEQYF.

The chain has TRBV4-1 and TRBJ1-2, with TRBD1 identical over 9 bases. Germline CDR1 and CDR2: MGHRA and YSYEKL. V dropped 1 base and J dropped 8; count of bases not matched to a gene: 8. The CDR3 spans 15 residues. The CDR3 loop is CASSQAGTGLIGYTF. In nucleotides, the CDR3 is TGCGCCAGCAGCCAAGCCGGGACAGGGCTAATCGGCTACACCTTC.

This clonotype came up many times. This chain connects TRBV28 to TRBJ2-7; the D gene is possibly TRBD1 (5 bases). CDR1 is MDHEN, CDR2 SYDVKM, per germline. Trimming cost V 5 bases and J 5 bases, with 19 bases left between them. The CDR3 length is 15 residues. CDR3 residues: CASSPPSWRRDEQYF. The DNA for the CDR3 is TGTGCCAGCAGTCCACCCTCCTGGCGCAGGGACGAGCAGTACTTC.

The CDR3 coding sequence is TGTGCTAGTGCGCAATACGGTGAATTGGAAAAACTGTTTTTT. It translates to CASAQYGELEKLFF. The rearrangement uses TRBV12-5 and TRBJ1-4; no reliable D call. Germline values: CDR1 LGHNT, CDR2 FRNRAP. The CDR3 sequence is 14 residues long. The germline V and J ends were trimmed by 7 bases and 8 bases, with 17 bases remaining between them.